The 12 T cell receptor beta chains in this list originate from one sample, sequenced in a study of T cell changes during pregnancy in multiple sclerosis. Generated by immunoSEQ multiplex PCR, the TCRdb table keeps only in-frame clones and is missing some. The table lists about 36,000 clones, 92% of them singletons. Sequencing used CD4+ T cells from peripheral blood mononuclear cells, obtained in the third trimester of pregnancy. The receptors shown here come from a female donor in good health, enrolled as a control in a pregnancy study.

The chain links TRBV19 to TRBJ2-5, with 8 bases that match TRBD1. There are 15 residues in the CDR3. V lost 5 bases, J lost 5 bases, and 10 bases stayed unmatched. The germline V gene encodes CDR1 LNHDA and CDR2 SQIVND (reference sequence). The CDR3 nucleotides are TGTGCCAGTAGTCTGGGCGCAGGGGGCTTGGAGACCCAGTACTTC. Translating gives CASSLGAGGLETQYF.

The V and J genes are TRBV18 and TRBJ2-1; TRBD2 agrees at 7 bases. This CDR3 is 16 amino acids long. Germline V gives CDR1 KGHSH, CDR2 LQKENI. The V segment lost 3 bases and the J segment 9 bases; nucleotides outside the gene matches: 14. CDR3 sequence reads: CASSPPGLRARVEQFF. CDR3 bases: TGTGCCAGCTCACCCCCGGGACTAAGGGCGCGGGTTGAGCAGTTCTTC.

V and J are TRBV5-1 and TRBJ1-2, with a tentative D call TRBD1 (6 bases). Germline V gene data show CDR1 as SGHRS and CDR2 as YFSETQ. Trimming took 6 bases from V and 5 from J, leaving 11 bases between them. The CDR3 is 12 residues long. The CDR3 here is CASNLQGYGYTF. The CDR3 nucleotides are TGCGCCAGCAACCTTCAGGGGTATGGCTACACCTTC.

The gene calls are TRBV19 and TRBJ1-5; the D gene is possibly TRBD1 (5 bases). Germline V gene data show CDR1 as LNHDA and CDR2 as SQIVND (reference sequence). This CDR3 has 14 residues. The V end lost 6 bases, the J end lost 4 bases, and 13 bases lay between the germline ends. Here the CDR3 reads CASRVPGGNQPQHF. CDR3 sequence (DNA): TGTGCCAGTAGGGTCCCCGGGGGGAATCAGCCCCAGCATTTT.

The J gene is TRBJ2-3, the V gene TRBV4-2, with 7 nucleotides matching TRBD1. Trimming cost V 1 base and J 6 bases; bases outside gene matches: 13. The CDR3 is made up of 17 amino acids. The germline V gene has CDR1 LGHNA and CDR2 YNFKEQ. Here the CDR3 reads CASSQGQGVGPRDTQYF. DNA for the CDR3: TGTGCCAGCAGCCAAGGGCAGGGGGTCGGGCCAAGGGATACGCAGTATTTT.

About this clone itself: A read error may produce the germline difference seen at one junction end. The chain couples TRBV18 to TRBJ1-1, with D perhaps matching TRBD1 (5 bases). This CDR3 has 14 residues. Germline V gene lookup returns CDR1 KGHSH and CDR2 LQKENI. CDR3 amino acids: CASSPWGPDTEAFF. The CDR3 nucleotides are TGTGCCAGCTCACCATGGGGTCCGGACACGGAAGCTTTCTTT.

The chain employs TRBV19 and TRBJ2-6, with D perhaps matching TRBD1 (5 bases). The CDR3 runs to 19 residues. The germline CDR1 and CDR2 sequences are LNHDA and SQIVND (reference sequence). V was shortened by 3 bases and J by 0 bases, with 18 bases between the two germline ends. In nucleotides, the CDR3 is TGTGCCAGTAGTATTGCTTGGGGCCAGGCCGTCTCTGGGGCCAACGTCCTGACTTTC. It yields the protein CASSIAWGQAVSGANVLTF.

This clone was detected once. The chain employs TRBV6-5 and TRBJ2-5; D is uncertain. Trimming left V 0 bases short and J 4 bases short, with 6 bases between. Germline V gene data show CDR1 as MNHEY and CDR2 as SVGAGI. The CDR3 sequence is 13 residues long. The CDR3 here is CASSYSRVETQYF. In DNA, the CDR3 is TGTGCCAGCAGTTACTCCCGGGTAGAGACCCAGTACTTC.

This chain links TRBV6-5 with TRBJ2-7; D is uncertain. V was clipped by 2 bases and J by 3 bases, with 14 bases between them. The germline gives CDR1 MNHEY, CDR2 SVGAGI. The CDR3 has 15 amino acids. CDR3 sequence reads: CASSYVGLRVYEQYF. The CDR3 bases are TGTGCCAGCAGTTACGTTGGTCTCCGGGTCTACGAGCAGTACTTC.

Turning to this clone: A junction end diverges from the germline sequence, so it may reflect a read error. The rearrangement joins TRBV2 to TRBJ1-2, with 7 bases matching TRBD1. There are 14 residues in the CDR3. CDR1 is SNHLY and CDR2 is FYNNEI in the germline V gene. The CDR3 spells CACRGQLANYGYTF. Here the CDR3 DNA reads TGTGCCTGCAGGGGACAGTTAGCTAACTATGGCTACACCTTC.

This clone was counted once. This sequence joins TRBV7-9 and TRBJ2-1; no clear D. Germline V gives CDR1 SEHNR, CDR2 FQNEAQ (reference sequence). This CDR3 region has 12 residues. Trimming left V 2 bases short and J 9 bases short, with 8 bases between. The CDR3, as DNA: TGTGCCAGCAGCTTATTAATGCGTGAGCAGTTCTTC. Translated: CASSLLMREQFF.

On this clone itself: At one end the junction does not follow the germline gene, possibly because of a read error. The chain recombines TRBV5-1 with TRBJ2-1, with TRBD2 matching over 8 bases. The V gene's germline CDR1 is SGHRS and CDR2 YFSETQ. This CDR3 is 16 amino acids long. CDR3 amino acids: CASTLAAGGIRNEQFF. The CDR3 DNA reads TGCGCCAGCACCTTGGCCGCGGGGGGCATACGCAATGAGCAGTTCTTC.